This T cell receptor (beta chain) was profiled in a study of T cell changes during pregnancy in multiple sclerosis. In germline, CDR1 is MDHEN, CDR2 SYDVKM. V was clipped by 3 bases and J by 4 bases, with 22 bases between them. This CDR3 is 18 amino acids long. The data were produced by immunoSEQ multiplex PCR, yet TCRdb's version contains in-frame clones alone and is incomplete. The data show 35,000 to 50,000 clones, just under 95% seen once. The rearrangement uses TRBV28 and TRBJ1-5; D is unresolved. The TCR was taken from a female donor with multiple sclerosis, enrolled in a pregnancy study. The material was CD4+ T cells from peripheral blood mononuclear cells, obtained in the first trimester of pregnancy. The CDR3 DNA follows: TGTGCCAGCAGTTTCGTCTCTGGAGGGTGGTTCGGGAATCAGCCCCAGCATTTT. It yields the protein CASSFVSGGWFGNQPQHF.